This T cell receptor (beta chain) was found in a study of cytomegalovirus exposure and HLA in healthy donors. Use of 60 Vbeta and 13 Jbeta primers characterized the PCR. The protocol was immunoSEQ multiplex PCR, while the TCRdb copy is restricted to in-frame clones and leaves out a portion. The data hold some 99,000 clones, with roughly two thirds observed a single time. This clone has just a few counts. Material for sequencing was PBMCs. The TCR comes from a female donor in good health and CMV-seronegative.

The DNA of the CDR3 is TGTGCCAGCAGTCCGGGAGGGGCGTCTGGAAACACCATATATTTT. It encodes CASSPGGASGNTIYF. This chain connects TRBV28 to TRBJ1-3, with D tentatively TRBD1 (5 bases). The CDR3 consists of 15 residues. CDR1 is MDHEN, CDR2 SYDVKM, per germline. V was trimmed by 5 bases and J by 1 base, leaving 12 bases between them.